This T cell receptor (beta chain) emerged from a study of blood T cell repertoires in COVID-19. V was trimmed by 5 bases and J by 0 bases, leaving 11 bases between them. This CDR3 has 15 residues. The germline V gene encodes CDR1 SEHNR and CDR2 FQNEAQ (reference sequence). Profiled with immunoSEQ multiplex PCR; TCRdb holds only in-frame clones, not every one. This sample carries about 60,000 clones, roughly 80% of them seen once, and the ten largest clones take 12%. The clonotype originates from a human donor in a cohort sampled during active COVID-19. This chain joins TRBV7-9 and TRBJ1-3, with D possibly being TRBD1 (5 bases). The sequencing sample was made of peripheral blood. CDR3 DNA sequence: TGTGCCAGCAGCAGCCAGGGCACCTCTGGAAACACCATATATTTT. It translates to CASSSQGTSGNTIYF.